This T cell receptor (beta chain) was recorded in a study of blood T cells in healthy people across ages. Germline V gives CDR1 SGDLS, CDR2 YYNGEE. CDR3 length: 15 residues. Between the trimmed V and J ends, which lost 1 base and 4 bases, there was a span of 12 bases. With a J-beta primer mix and a sample-barcoded 5' primer, a second PCR ran about 6 to 11 cycles. One entry per CDR3 protein results from TCRdb running MiXCR on the 5' RACE reads. The table lists 1,300,000 or so distinct CDR3 sequences, roughly 64% of them singletons, with over 5.5% in the top ten. This sequence originates from a young man in good health. The chain couples TRBV9 to TRBJ2-1, with D perhaps TRBD2 (5 bases). Sequenced sample: blood. The CDR3 DNA reads as TGTGCCAGCAGCGTATCAAGCGGAGGTTACAATGAGCAGTTCTTC. It yields the protein CASSVSSGGYNEQFF.